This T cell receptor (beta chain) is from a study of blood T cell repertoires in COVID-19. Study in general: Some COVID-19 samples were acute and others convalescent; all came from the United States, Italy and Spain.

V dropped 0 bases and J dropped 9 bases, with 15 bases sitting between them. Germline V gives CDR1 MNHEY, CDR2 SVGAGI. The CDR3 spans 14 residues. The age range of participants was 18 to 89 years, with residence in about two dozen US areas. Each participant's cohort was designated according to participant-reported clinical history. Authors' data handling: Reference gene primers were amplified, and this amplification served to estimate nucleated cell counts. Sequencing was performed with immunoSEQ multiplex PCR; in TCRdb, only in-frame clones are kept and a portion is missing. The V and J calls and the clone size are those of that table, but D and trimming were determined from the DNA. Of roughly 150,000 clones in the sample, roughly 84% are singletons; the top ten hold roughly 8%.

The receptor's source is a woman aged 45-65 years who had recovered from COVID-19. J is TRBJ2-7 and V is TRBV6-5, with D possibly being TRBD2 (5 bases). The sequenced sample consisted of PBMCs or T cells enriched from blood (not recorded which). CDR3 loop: CASSYSSGGPAQYF. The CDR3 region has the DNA TGTGCCAGCAGTTACTCCTCCGGAGGACCGGCGCAGTACTTC.